This T cell receptor (beta chain) was found in a study of identical twins. Comments on this clonotype: The antigen is not known.

Healthy Caucasian individuals made up all the donors. The CDR3 has 13 amino acids. The germline V gene encodes CDR1 DFQATT and CDR2 SNEGSKA (reference sequence). General study findings and limits: Cross-sectional statistics, not tracking of the same donors, supported the conclusions.

A universal primer site was added by template switching, and unique molecular identifiers were carried by the cDNA. Using its own MiXCR run on the 5' RACE reads, TCRdb lists one record per CDR3 protein. The table includes 1.5 million to 2 million distinct CDR3 sequences, under 35% detected once. The sequence came from a newborn girl in good health. The sequencing input was cord blood. The chain couples TRBV20-1 to TRBJ2-3; TRBD2 matches 8 bases. CDR3: CRGSGSQGDTQYF. The CDR3 coding sequence is TGCAGGGGAAGCGGGAGTCAGGGAGATACGCAGTATTTT.